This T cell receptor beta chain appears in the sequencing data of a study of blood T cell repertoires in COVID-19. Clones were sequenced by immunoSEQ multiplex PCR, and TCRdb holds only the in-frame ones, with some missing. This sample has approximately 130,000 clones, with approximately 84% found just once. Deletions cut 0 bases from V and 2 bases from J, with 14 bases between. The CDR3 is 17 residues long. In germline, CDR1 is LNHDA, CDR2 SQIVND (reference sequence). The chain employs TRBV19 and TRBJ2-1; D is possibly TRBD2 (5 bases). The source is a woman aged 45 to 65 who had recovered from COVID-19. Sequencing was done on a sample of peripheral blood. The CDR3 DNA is TGTGCCAGTAGTATAGACCGAGTAGCTAGCCCCTACAATGAGCAGTTCTTC. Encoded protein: CASSIDRVASPYNEQFF.